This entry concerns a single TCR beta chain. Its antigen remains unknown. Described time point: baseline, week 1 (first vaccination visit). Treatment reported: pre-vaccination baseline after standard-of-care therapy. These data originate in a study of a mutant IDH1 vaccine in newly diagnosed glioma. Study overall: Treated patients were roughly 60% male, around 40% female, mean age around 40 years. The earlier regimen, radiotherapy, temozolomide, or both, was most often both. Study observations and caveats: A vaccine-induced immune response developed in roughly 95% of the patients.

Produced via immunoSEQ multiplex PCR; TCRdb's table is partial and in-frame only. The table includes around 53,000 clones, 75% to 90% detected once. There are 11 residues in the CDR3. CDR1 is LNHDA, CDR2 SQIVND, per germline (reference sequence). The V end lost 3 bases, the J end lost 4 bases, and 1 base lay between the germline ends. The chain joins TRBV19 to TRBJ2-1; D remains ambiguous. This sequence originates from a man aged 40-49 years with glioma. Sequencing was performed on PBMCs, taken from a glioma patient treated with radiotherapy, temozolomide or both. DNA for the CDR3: TGTGCCAGTAGTATGTACAATGAGCAGTTCTTC. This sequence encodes CASSMYNEQFF.